These 22 T cell receptor beta chains were sequenced from one sample in a study of breast tumors, draining lymph nodes, adjacent tissues. The lymph nodes were axillary draining lymph nodes from breast cancer patients. Each CDR3 protein is one row after TCRdb ran MiXCR on the multiplex PCR reads. The sample consists of 85,000 to 130,000 distinct CDR3 sequences, less than 40% of them appearing once. Specimen: axillary lymph node tissue. These receptors came from a female donor with breast cancer. Some clones in this sample may be carry-over from other donors' samples.

This clonotype was found many times. V gene TRBV19 combines with J gene TRBJ2-1; no reliable D call. Trimming pared 1 base from V and 7 bases from J, leaving 5 bases between. Germline loops: CDR1 LNHDA, CDR2 SQIVND (reference sequence). CDR3 size: 12 residues. Here the CDR3 DNA reads TGTGCCAGTAGTATAGCAAGAAATGAGCAGTTCTTC. Amino acid sequence: CASSIARNEQFF.

A note on this clonotype: With a much larger clone just one base away, this may be a read error. In DNA, the CDR3 is TGTGCCAGCTCTCCGGCGGGACAGGGAAATGAAGAACTGTTTTTT. Translating gives CASSPAGQGNEELFF. V and J are TRBV18 and TRBJ1-4; 9 nucleotides match TRBD1. Germline-derived CDR1 and CDR2 are KGHSH and LQKENI. The CDR3 is made up of 15 amino acids.

This clonotype was detected many times. The chain carries TRBV20-1 and TRBJ1-5; 8 bases line up with TRBD1. This CDR3 has 14 residues. Per the germline V gene, CDR1 is DFQATT and CDR2 is SNEGSKA (reference sequence). V gave up 6 bases and J gave up 7 bases; unmatched junction bases: 11. CDR3 in amino acids: CSALAARQGQPQHF. CDR3 sequence (DNA): TGCAGTGCCCTAGCCGCCCGACAGGGGCAGCCCCAGCATTTT.

This clonotype has ten or more counts. The chain links TRBV10-2 to TRBJ2-2, with D perhaps matching TRBD2 (6 bases). Trimming pared 8 bases from V and 0 bases from J, leaving 10 bases between. The CDR3 consists of 14 residues. The germline gives CDR1 WSHSY, CDR2 SAAADI. The CDR3 spells CASLSGPNTGELFF. Written as DNA, the CDR3 is TGCGCCAGCCTCAGCGGGCCGAACACCGGGGAGCTGTTTTTT.

This clonotype was picked up many times. V and J are TRBV9 and TRBJ2-6; D might be TRBD1 (5 bases). The CDR3 consists of 16 residues. CDR1 is SGDLS, CDR2 YYNGEE, per germline. The V gene lost 4 bases and the J gene lost 1 base, with 12 bases spanning the gap. The DNA for the CDR3 is TGTGCCAGCAGCCCCTCAGGGAATTCTGGGGCCAACGTCCTGACTTTC. It encodes CASSPSGNSGANVLTF.

The chain uses TRBV24-1 and TRBJ2-5; D might be TRBD1 (6 bases). The germline gives CDR1 KGHDR, CDR2 SFDVKD. The CDR3 sequence is 15 residues long. The germline V and J ends were trimmed by 4 bases and 2 bases, with 13 bases remaining between them. Here the CDR3 DNA reads TGTGCCACCAGTGAACCTACAGGGACACAAGAGACCCAGTACTTC. Translated: CATSEPTGTQETQYF.

This clonotype was found a few times. V gene TRBV11-3 combines with J gene TRBJ1-1; perhaps TRBD1 as D (6 bases). This CDR3 region has 13 residues. The germline V and J ends were trimmed by 3 bases and 4 bases, with 9 bases remaining between them. The germline CDR1 and CDR2 sequences are SGHNT and YENEEA. CDR3 in DNA: TGTGCCAGCAGCTTCAACAGGGTCACTGAAGCTTTCTTT. Translated: CASSFNRVTEAFF.

Here the CDR3 reads CSVVGTLPNEHF. CDR3 in DNA: TGCAGCGTTGTCGGGACCCTACCCAATGAGCATTTT. The J gene is TRBJ1-5, the V gene TRBV29-1; weak D call: TRBD1 (5 bases). Germline V gives CDR1 SQVTM, CDR2 ANQGSEA. With 4 bases removed from V and 14 bases from J, the gap between germline ends came to 18 bases. The CDR3 runs 12 residues.

This chain uses TRBV6-6 with TRBJ1-3; no definite D call. Trimming took 8 bases from V and 8 from J, leaving 10 bases between them. The CDR3 has 11 residues. In germline, CDR1 is MNHNY, CDR2 SVGAGI (reference sequence). DNA for the CDR3: TGTGCCAGCGGAACAAGAGACACCATATATTTT. Translating gives CASGTRDTIYF.

This clonotype was seen at least ten times. The chain combines TRBV3-1 with TRBJ2-5; no reliable D call. Germline loops: CDR1 LGHDT, CDR2 YNNKEL (reference sequence). This CDR3 contains 13 residues. V was pared by 6 bases and J by 1 base, with 9 bases between. The CDR3 DNA reads as TGTGCCAGCAGTCCTAGGATCCAAGAGACCCAGTACTTC. This encodes CASSPRIQETQYF.

The sample holds one count of this clonotype. This chain connects TRBV12-3 or TRBV12-4 to TRBJ1-3; D is ambiguous. The CDR3 totals 16 residues. The V end lost 5 bases, the J end lost 1 base, and 15 bases lay between the germline ends. As DNA, the CDR3 is TGTGCCAGCAGTCCAGGATCGTGGAGTTCTGGAAACACCATATATTTT. Translating gives CASSPGSWSSGNTIYF.

Regarding this clonotype: This may come from a read error, since a much larger clone is one base off. The chain uses TRBV7-7 and TRBJ2-5; D tentatively fits TRBD1 or TRBD2 (6 bases each). Germline CDR1 reads SSHAT; CDR2 reads FNYEAQ (reference sequence). The CDR3 is made up of 15 amino acids. CDR3 sequence: CASSFQTGTGGTQHF. CDR3 DNA: TGTGCTAGCAGCTTTCAAACAGGGACCGGAGGGACCCAGCACTTC.

Many counts were recorded for this clonotype. The chain carries TRBV11-2 and TRBJ2-6; possibly TRBD2 for D (6 bases). Looked up from germline, CDR1 is SGHAT and CDR2 is FQNNGV. Trimming pared 2 bases from V and 4 bases from J, leaving 12 bases between. This CDR3 is built from 16 residues. CDR3: CASSLWAGTGANVLTF. CDR3 nucleotide sequence: TGTGCCAGCAGCTTATGGGCGGGAACCGGGGCCAACGTCCTGACTTTC.

This chain uses TRBV6-4 with TRBJ2-1; TRBD1 matches 8 bases. CDR3 length: 15 amino acids. Trimming removed 0 bases from V and 4 bases from J; junction bases left unmatched: 2. CDR1 is MRHNA and CDR2 is SNTAGT in the germline V gene. The CDR3 is CASSDSRQGYNEQFF. CDR3 in DNA: TGTGCCAGCAGTGACTCTAGACAGGGGTACAATGAGCAGTTCTTC.

In this sample, this clonotype turned up a few times. The junction differs from germline at one of its ends, possibly a read error. V and J are TRBV6-5 and TRBJ1-3; no definite D call. The CDR3 runs 15 residues. Germline-derived CDR1 and CDR2 are MNHEY and SVGAGI. In DNA, the CDR3 is TGTGCCAGCAGTCACTCGCCCGATGGTAGAAACACCATATATTTT. Amino acid sequence: CASSHSPDGRNTIYF.

This chain joins TRBV20-1 and TRBJ2-2; D assignment may be TRBD1 or TRBD2 (7 bases each). V gave up 8 bases and J gave up 3 bases, with 19 bases separating them. Germline V gene lookup returns CDR1 DFQATT and CDR2 SNEGSKA (reference sequence). The CDR3 totals 15 residues. The CDR3: CSFSQGGGDTGELFF. The DNA for the CDR3 is TGCAGTTTTTCGCAGGGAGGGGGCGACACCGGGGAGCTGTTTTTT.

This clonotype was recorded many times. The chain has TRBV28 and TRBJ2-1; D is perhaps TRBD1 (5 bases). The CDR3 covers 15 residues. V was pared by 6 bases and J by 0 bases, with 12 bases between. CDR1 MDHEN and CDR2 SYDVKM come from the germline V gene. The CDR3 sequence: CASRRRGSSYNEQFF. In nucleotides, the CDR3 is TGTGCCAGCAGACGAAGGGGCAGCTCCTACAATGAGCAGTTCTTC. Complete variable domain (other parts from reference TRBV28 and TRBJ2-1): DVKVTQSSRYLVKRTGEKVFLECVQDMDHENMFWYRQDPGLGLRLIYFSYDVKMKEKGDIPEGYSVSREKKERFSLILESASTNQTSMYLCASRRRGSSYNEQFFGPGTRLTVL.

Only a few counts were recorded for this clonotype. A much larger clone is a single base away; this may be a read error. The chain joins TRBV9 to TRBJ2-1, with 9 positions matching TRBD1. The CDR3 is 17 amino acids. In germline, CDR1 is SGDLS, CDR2 YYNGEE. This CDR3 is CASSGGTGRREYTEQFF. DNA for the CDR3: TGTGCCAGCAGCGGCGGGACAGGGCGACGGGAGTACACTGAGCAGTTCTTC.

The chain recombines TRBV7-3 with TRBJ2-2; D is perhaps TRBD2 (6 bases). The germline V gene has CDR1 SGHTA and CDR2 FQGTGA. This CDR3 is 17 amino acids long. Between the trimmed V and J ends, which lost 5 bases and 1 base, there was a span of 17 bases. The CDR3 loop is CASSEQPGLMNTGELFF. The CDR3 DNA reads as TGTGCCAGCAGCGAACAGCCGGGACTGATGAACACCGGGGAGCTGTTTTTT.

This clonotype was recorded many times. The rearrangement joins TRBV19 to TRBJ1-5; 7 positions agree with TRBD1. The CDR3 is made up of 13 amino acids. Looked up from germline, CDR1 is LNHDA and CDR2 is SQIVND (reference sequence). The V gene end was trimmed by 6 bases and the J gene end by 4 bases; junction bases not matched to a gene: 3. The CDR3: CASRTTGNQPQHF. In nucleotides, the CDR3 is TGTGCCAGTAGGACGACAGGGAATCAGCCCCAGCATTTT.

This clonotype was seen only once. A much more abundant neighbour one base away suggests this may be a read error. This chain links TRBV30 with TRBJ2-3; unclear D gene. The J call is doubtful: the DNA matches TRBJ1-5 better. The CDR3 has 13 residues. Germline values: CDR1 GTSNPN, CDR2 SVGIG (reference sequence). CDR3 in amino acids: CAWSVTGPDTQHF. DNA of the CDR3: TGTGCCTGGAGTGTAACTGGCCCAGATACGCAGCATTTT.

This clonotype was seen many times. V and J are TRBV19 and TRBJ2-5; D tentatively reads TRBD1 or TRBD2 (6 bases each). The CDR3 covers 14 residues. Deletions cut 4 bases from V and 4 bases from J, with 13 bases between. Per the germline V gene, CDR1 is LNHDA and CDR2 is SQIVND (reference sequence). The chain's CDR3 is CASSRLGGGETQYF. The CDR3 DNA reads TGTGCCAGTAGTAGACTAGGAGGGGGAGAGACCCAGTACTTC.